The subject of this entry is one TCR beta chain. Its target is unknown. CDR1 MGHDK and CDR2 SYGVNS come from the germline V gene. The CDR3 is made up of 9 amino acids. The trim removed 9 bases at V and 13 bases at J, leaving 2 bases unmatched. The template was RNA from unsorted bulk tissue. Distant lung tissue was collected more than 3 cm away from the tumor edge. Donors were chemotherapy-naive, newly diagnosed lung cancer surgical patients in China, August–late 2014. The data are from a study of tumor and adjacent non-tumor tissue in lung cancer. Study-level findings and limits: Patients with more diverse tumor TCRs had worse survival. Normal lung showed higher cumulative top 100 clone frequency than tumor.

The library came from three nested PCR rounds adapted from ARM-PCR protocols. Using its own MiXCR run on the multiplex PCR reads, TCRdb lists one record per CDR3 protein. In the table there are over 100,000 distinct CDR3 sequences, about 65% of which are singletons. This TCR derives from a man aged 55 to 70 with non-small cell lung cancer. Sequencing was performed on distant non-tumor lung tissue. The chain links TRBV25-1 to TRBJ2-3, with 9 bases identical to TRBD1. CDR3 sequence: CARRTGEYF. The CDR3 DNA is TGTGCCAGGAGGACAGGGGAGTATTTT.